A selection of T cell receptor beta chains follows, all from one sample in a study of CD8+ T cells in alopecia areata. Some clones are missing from TCRdb's copy, which holds only in-frame ones; the method was immunoSEQ multiplex PCR. The table includes 100,000 to 150,000 clones, 58% detected once. Sequencing used CD8+ T cells sorted from blood, obtained at week 4, from a patient treated with tofacitinib. Every receptor here comes from a human donor with alopecia areata. The CDR3 runs from the conserved cysteine through the conserved F or W. D genes are given only for firm matches. Clone size is given for some rows only: seen once, a few or many times, or a class if the clone is expanded.

abundance | j_gene | v_gene | d_gene | CDR3aa | CDR3nt
- | TRBJ1-1 | TRBV29-1 | TRBD1 | CSVPYRGGAFF | TGCAGCGTACCTTACAGGGGGGGAGCTTTCTTT
few | TRBJ2-1 | TRBV5-6 | - | CASSWRYEQFF | TGTGCCAGCAGCTGGAGGTATGAGCAGTTCTTC
few | TRBJ1-1 | TRBV29-1 | - | CSVEDSDPGAFF | TGCAGCGTTGAAGATAGCGACCCGGGTGCTTTCTTT
few | TRBJ1-6 | TRBV7-9 | - | CASSLTGTLTSPLHF | TGTGCCAGCAGCTTAACCGGGACCTTGACTTCACCCCTCCACTTT
few | TRBJ2-5 | TRBV18 | - | CASSPNGGRETQYF | TGTGCCAGCTCACCTAATGGGGGGCGAGAGACCCAGTACTTC
few | TRBJ1-2 | TRBV15 | - | CATSRGLDGYTF | TGTGCCACCAGCAGAGGCCTCGATGGCTACACCTTC
- | TRBJ2-1 | TRBV29-1 | TRBD1 | CSTSGTGDYNEQFF | TGCAGCACCTCCGGGACAGGCGATTACAATGAGCAGTTCTTC
- | TRBJ2-5 | TRBV30 | - | CAWSRSEETQYF | TGTGCCTGGAGTCGGTCTGAGGAGACCCAGTACTTC
- | TRBJ1-1 | TRBV5-6 | - | CASSAAGMNTEAFF | TGTGCCAGCAGCGCGGCCGGAATGAACACTGAAGCTTTCTTT
- | TRBJ1-1 | TRBV30 | - | CAWSGYEAFF | TGTGCCTGGAGTGGTTATGAAGCTTTCTTT
few | TRBJ2-7 | TRBV9 | - | CASSTQGHEQYF | TGTGCCAGCAGTACTCAAGGCCACGAGCAGTACTTC
few | TRBJ1-2 | TRBV30 | - | CAWSWWSGTQNYGYTF | TGTGCCTGGAGTTGGTGGTCTGGGACCCAGAACTATGGCTACACCTTC
- | TRBJ2-3 | TRBV30 | TRBD2 | CAWSVLLLSSTSGGTDTQYF | TGTGCCTGGAGTGTACTCCTCCTCTCTTCGACTAGCGGGGGCACAGATACGCAGTATTTT
- | TRBJ2-1 | TRBV14 | TRBD2 | CASSHSPAGAYNEQFF | TGTGCCAGCAGCCACTCTCCAGCGGGGGCCTACAATGAGCAGTTCTTC
few | TRBJ2-2 | TRBV29-1 | - | CSVDPGWNTGELFF | TGCAGCGTTGACCCAGGTTGGAACACCGGGGAGCTGTTTTTT
- | TRBJ1-1 | TRBV29-1 | - | CSVDGTNTEAFF | TGCAGCGTTGACGGGACGAACACTGAAGCTTTCTTT
- | TRBJ2-5 | TRBV2 | TRBD2 | CASQGTIQETQYF | TGTGCCTCCCAAGGGACTATCCAAGAGACCCAGTACTTC
- | TRBJ2-7 | TRBV5-1 | - | CASSLYSSYEQYF | TGCGCCAGCAGCTTATACAGCTCCTACGAGCAGTACTTC
few | TRBJ2-7 | TRBV2 | - | CASSEWVDRSYEQYF | TGTGCCAGCAGTGAGTGGGTGGACCGAAGCTACGAGCAGTACTTC
few | TRBJ2-7 | TRBV29-1 | - | CSVEGANYEQYF | TGCAGCGTTGAGGGGGCGAACTACGAGCAGTACTTC
few | TRBJ1-4 | TRBV15 | - | CATSDGPSTNEKLFF | TGTGCCACCAGCGATGGACCGTCAACTAATGAAAAACTGTTTTTT
- | TRBJ2-1 | TRBV25-1 | TRBD1 | CASLAGTGGSEQFF | TGTGCCAGCCTAGCCGGGACAGGGGGCAGTGAGCAGTTCTTC
- | TRBJ1-2 | TRBV30 | - | CAWSALEISVYGYTF | TGTGCCTGGAGCGCCCTCGAGATTAGCGTCTATGGCTACACCTTC
- | TRBJ1-1 | TRBV27 | TRBD1 | CASSDRVAEAFF | TGTGCCAGCTCGGACAGGGTCGCTGAAGCTTTCTTT
few | TRBJ2-1 | TRBV19 | - | CASSQTGGNEQFF | TGTGCCAGTAGTCAAACCGGTGGGAATGAGCAGTTCTTC
- | TRBJ2-6 | TRBV9 | - | CASSARRTFILPRSGANVLTF | TGTGCCAGCAGCGCCCGCCGGACATTTATTCTACCGCGCTCTGGGGCCAACGTCCTGACTTTC
- | TRBJ2-1 | TRBV19 | - | CASSIGLNEQFF | TGTGCCAGTAGTATAGGGCTAAATGAGCAGTTCTTC
- | TRBJ2-3 | TRBV29-1 | - | CSVETGSSTDTQYF | TGCAGCGTTGAAACAGGCTCTAGCACAGATACGCAGTATTTT
- | TRBJ1-2 | TRBV27 | TRBD1 | CASSLTGSYYGYTF | TGTGCCAGCAGTTTGACAGGGAGTTACTATGGCTACACCTTC
- | TRBJ1-2 | TRBV29-1 | - | CSVPATGGYGYTF | TGCAGCGTTCCGGCAACAGGCGGCTATGGCTACACCTTC
few | TRBJ1-3 | TRBV7-2 | - | CASSQPRALSGNTIYF | TGTGCCAGCAGCCAACCACGGGCCCTCTCTGGAAACACCATATATTTT
- | TRBJ1-2 | TRBV5-1 | - | CASSLAVDYGYTF | TGCGCCAGCAGCTTGGCCGTAGACTATGGCTACACCTTC
once | TRBJ1-1 | TRBV29-1 | - | CSVEEWSEAFF | TGCAGCGTTGAAGAGTGGTCCGAAGCTTTCTTT